This is a list of T cell receptor beta chains from one sample in a study of T cells in Graves' hyperthyroidism and ophthalmopathy. MiXCR, run by TCRdb on the multiplex PCR reads, gives a single entry per CDR3 protein. The sample shows under 500,000 distinct CDR3 sequences, over 13% of them seen only once. The material sequenced was blood. Receptors were obtained from a man aged 45-60 years with Graves' ophthalmopathy. Each CDR3 is given with its conserved first and last residue. D genes are given only for firm matches. For some rows the clone size is stated as once, few or many, or as a class when expanded; others skip it.

>TRBJ2-7|TRBV20-1|TRBD1|-
TGCAGTGCTAGAGATTGGGACAGGGGAGGCTACGAGCAGTACTTC
CSARDWDRGGYEQYF
>TRBJ1-2|TRBV12-3/TRBV12-4|-|few
TGTGCCAGCAGTCCACCCTCAAGGGGTGGCTACACCTTC
CASSPPSRGGYTF
>TRBJ2-7|TRBV5-1|-|many
TGCGCCAGCAGCTTCCGACAGCTTCAGGACGAGCAGTACTTC
CASSFRQLQDEQYF
>TRBJ1-2|TRBV3-1|TRBD1|few
TGTGCCAGCAGCCCCCGGACAGGGAGGGTCGGCTACACCTTC
CASSPRTGRVGYTF
>TRBJ1-1|TRBV29-1|-|-
TGCAGCGTTGAAAAAGCTGAAGCTTTCTTT
CSVEKAEAFF
>TRBJ2-5|TRBV7-2|TRBD2|-
TGTGCCAGCAGCTCACCTAGCGGGAAAGAGACCCAGTACTTC
CASSSPSGKETQYF
>TRBJ2-3|TRBV6-1|TRBD2|few
TGTGCCAGCAGTCTAACGACTAGCCCTCTCACAGATACGCAGTATTTT
CASSLTTSPLTDTQYF
>TRBJ2-1|TRBV4-1|-|few
TGCGCCAGCAGCCATACCCTCTCCGGGTCCTACAATGAGCAGTTCTTC
CASSHTLSGSYNEQFF
>TRBJ2-7|TRBV2|TRBD2|many
TGTGCCAGCAAGGTAGCGGGATCCTCCTACGAGCAGTACTTC
CASKVAGSSYEQYF
>TRBJ1-1|TRBV2|-|many
TGTGCCAGCAGTGAAGCTGGCCGACGGACTGAAGCTTTCTTT
CASSEAGRRTEAFF
>TRBJ2-5|TRBV18|TRBD1|many
TGTGCCAGCTCCCGGAGACAGGGCGAAGAGACCCAGTACTTC
CASSRRQGEETQYF
>TRBJ1-1|TRBV11-3|-|many
TGTGCCAGCAGCGTAGAAAGGGACACTGAAGCTTTCTTT
CASSVERDTEAFF
>TRBJ2-3|TRBV19|-|few
TGTGCCAGCATGGCTAGCACAGATACGCAGTATTTT
CASMASTDTQYF
>TRBJ2-5|TRBV20-1|-|many
TGCAGTGCTAGGGGTGCTAGCCAAGAGACCCAGTACTTC
CSARGASQETQYF
>TRBJ1-1|TRBV12-3/TRBV12-4|-|many
TGTGCCAGCAGTTGGAACAGGGACACTGAAGCTTTCTTT
CASSWNRDTEAFF
>TRBJ1-5|TRBV27|-|many
TGTGCCAGCAGTAAAATACAGGGAGTAGGCAATCAGCCCCAGCATTTT
CASSKIQGVGNQPQHF
>TRBJ2-2|TRBV29-1|TRBD2|few
TGCAGCGCTCCCGGGGGGACCGGGGAGCTGTTTTTT
CSAPGGTGELFF
>TRBJ2-5|TRBV24-1|-|many
TGTGCCACCAGTGAAGGGACCTCCGCCAAAGAGACCCAGTACTTC
CATSEGTSAKETQYF
>TRBJ2-7|TRBV12-3/TRBV12-4|TRBD2|many
TGTGCCAGCTTGGGGCTAGCGGGAGGCTACGAGCAGTACTTC
CASLGLAGGYEQYF
>TRBJ2-7|TRBV20-1|-|many
TGCAGTGCCTGGGGGCGGGAGTCGAACTACGAGCAGTACTTC
CSAWGRESNYEQYF
>TRBJ2-1|TRBV7-2|TRBD2|few
TGTGCCAGCAGCTTATCTCTAGCGGGGATCTACAATGAGCAGTTCTTC
CASSLSLAGIYNEQFF
>TRBJ2-7|TRBV6-2/TRBV6-3|-|few
TGTGCCAGCAGTTACCCCCGGTTATCAACCTACGAGCAGTACTTC
CASSYPRLSTYEQYF
>TRBJ2-1|TRBV4-2|TRBD2|few
TGTGCCAGCAGCGACCGGTCTAGCGGAGGGCTCTACAATGAGCAGTTCTTC
CASSDRSSGGLYNEQFF
>TRBJ1-5|TRBV12-3/TRBV12-4|-|many
TGTGCCAGCAGTGTTAGTGGTGATCAGCCCCAGCATTTT
CASSVSGDQPQHF
>TRBJ1-2|TRBV12-3/TRBV12-4|-|few
TGTGCCAGCGCCACGTCCCGACAGGCCTATGGCTACACCTTC
CASATSRQAYGYTF
>TRBJ1-1|TRBV28|-|many
TGTGCCAGCAGTTGGAGGCTCGCTGAAGCTTTCTTT
CASSWRLAEAFF
>TRBJ2-1|TRBV20-1|-|many
TGCAGTGCTAGGAGTAGCGACTACAATGAGCAGTTCTTC
CSARSSDYNEQFF
>TRBJ2-1|TRBV13|TRBD1|few
TGTGCCAGCAGCTTGGCGACAGGGCTTTGGTCCTACAATGAGCAGTTCTTC
CASSLATGLWSYNEQFF
>TRBJ2-7|TRBV27|-|many
TGTGCCAGCAGTTTGGCGCGGGGACCTTCCTACGAGCAGTACTTC
CASSLARGPSYEQYF
>TRBJ2-1|TRBV3-1|TRBD1|-
TGTGCCAGCAGCGTCGGGACAGGCAACAATGAGCAGTTCTTC
CASSVGTGNNEQFF
>TRBJ2-5|TRBV28|-|many
TGTGCCAGCAGTTTATTGGGGGGCCAAGAGACCCAGTACTTC
CASSLLGGQETQYF
>TRBJ2-7|TRBV19|-|few
TGTGCCAGCCGAGGACTAACCTCCTACGAGCAGTACTTC
CASRGLTSYEQYF
>TRBJ2-3|TRBV6-1|-|many
TGTGCCAGCAGTGAAGCGGGACCGCTCGGCACAGATACGCAGTATTTT
CASSEAGPLGTDTQYF
>TRBJ2-3|TRBV20-1|-|few
TGCAGTGCTCCACTCCGGGACTTGGGTACGCAGTATTTT
CSAPLRDLGTQYF
>TRBJ2-3|TRBV29-1|-|many
TGCAGCGTTGACCGGCGCGGGAGCACAGATACGCAGTATTTT
CSVDRRGSTDTQYF
>TRBJ2-1|TRBV2|-|many
TGTGCCAGCATCCTCGCGGACTATTACAATGAGCAGTTCTTC
CASILADYYNEQFF
>TRBJ2-1|TRBV9|TRBD2|-
TGTGCCAGGGGGGGGAGCGGGAGGAATGAGCAGTTCTTC
CARGGSGRNEQFF
>TRBJ2-1|TRBV27|TRBD2|many
TGTGCCAGCAGTTTAACGGCTAGCGGGAGGGCGAATCCCTACAATGAGCAGTTCTTC
CASSLTASGRANPYNEQFF
>TRBJ1-1|TRBV25-1|-|few
TGTGCCAGCAGTGAAACGTCAGGGCAGAACACTGAAGCTTTCTTT
CASSETSGQNTEAFF
>TRBJ2-5|TRBV4-1|TRBD1|-
TGCGCCAGCAGCCATCCCGGACAGGGTATACAGACCCAGTACTTC
CASSHPGQGIQTQYF
>TRBJ2-2|TRBV27|-|many
TGTGCCAGCAGTTTTTCCAGGGCGAACACCGGGGAGCTGTTTTTT
CASSFSRANTGELFF
>TRBJ1-1|TRBV15|TRBD1|many
TGTGCCACCAGCAGAGATGGGACAGGGGTGGGCACTGAAGCTTTCTTT
CATSRDGTGVGTEAFF
>TRBJ2-1|TRBV5-1|TRBD2|many
TGCGCCAGCAGCTTGGCCGGACTAGCGGGGTCTGGCTACAATGAGCAGTTCTTC
CASSLAGLAGSGYNEQFF
>TRBJ1-2|TRBV5-6|-|many
TGTGCCAGCAGCTCGGGCAGGGGCGATGGGGGCTACACCTTC
CASSSGRGDGGYTF
>TRBJ2-4|TRBV3-1|-|many
TGTGCCAGCAGCCAACGGGGCCCAAGAAGCAAAAACATTCAGTACTTC
CASSQRGPRSKNIQYF
>TRBJ2-7|TRBV29-1|-|-
TGCAGCGTTGTGGTCTACGAGCAGTGCTTC
CSVVVYEQCF
>TRBJ2-3|TRBV7-6|-|many
TGTGCCAGCAGCTTAGCCCCGTTCGGGGGAGATACGCAGTATTTT
CASSLAPFGGDTQYF
>TRBJ2-1|TRBV2|TRBD2|many
TGTGCCAGCAGTGCTAGGACTAGCGGGGCGAATGAGCAGTTCTTC
CASSARTSGANEQFF
>TRBJ1-5|TRBV30|-|many
TGTGCCTGGAGCGACCCCTCGAACTCCTATCAGCCCCAGCATTTT
CAWSDPSNSYQPQHF
>TRBJ1-1|TRBV3-1|TRBD1|many
TGTGCCAGCAGCCCTGAAAACAGGGGGCCTGAAGCTTTCTTT
CASSPENRGPEAFF
>TRBJ2-2|TRBV20-1|-|few
TGCAGTGCTAGAGATAGTAAGGAAAGGCGGTTTTTCGCCGGGGAGCTGTTTTTT
CSARDSKERRFFAGELFF
>TRBJ1-1|TRBV30|TRBD1|many
TGTGCCTGGACTAGACAGGGGGAAGGAATAAGCACTGAAGCTTTCTTT
CAWTRQGEGISTEAFF
>TRBJ1-1|TRBV15|-|many
TGTGCCACCAGCAGAGGCCGGGGACCGAACACTGAAGCTTTCTTT
CATSRGRGPNTEAFF
>TRBJ2-3|TRBV3-1|TRBD2|many
TGTGCCAGCAGCCAAGACCCGGGACTAGCGGGAGGGAACACAGATACGCAGTATTTT
CASSQDPGLAGGNTDTQYF
>TRBJ1-1|TRBV5-1|TRBD1|many
TGCGCCAGCAGCTTCGGCAGGGGGGTCACTGAAGCTTTCTTT
CASSFGRGVTEAFF
>TRBJ2-5|TRBV2|TRBD2|many
TGTGCCAGCAGTGGGACTAGCGGGAGAAAAGAGACCCAGTACTTC
CASSGTSGRKETQYF
>TRBJ2-7|TRBV18|-|many
TGTGCCAGCTCACCAACGCGACAACCTAGAGGAGAGCAGTACTTC
CASSPTRQPRGEQYF